These T cell receptor beta chains were read from a single sample in a study of vaccination effects on CD4 cells after COVID-19. TCRdb's table, derived via immunoSEQ multiplex PCR, lists solely in-frame clones and lacks some. The sample yields tens of thousands of clones, just under 75% seen once. What these receptors recognize is not known. Sample: CD4+ T cells from PBMCs cultured without peptide, taken after COVID-19 vaccination. These TCRs come from a human donor who received a COVID-19 vaccine. The CDR3 runs from the conserved cysteine through the conserved F or W. The order of the fields is V gene, J gene, D gene, clone size, CDR3 protein, CDR3 DNA. D genes are given only for firm matches. Clone sizes are given selectively: once, few, many, or a class where the clone is expanded.

V: TRBV20-1; J: TRBJ1-1; D: NA; size: few; CDR3: CSVSRNTEAFF; DNA: TGCAGTGTTTCAAGGAACACTGAAGCTTTCTTT
V: TRBV5-4; J: TRBJ2-3; D: TRBD2; size: NA; CDR3: CASSLTSGGRTDTQYF; DNA: TGTGCCAGCAGCTTGACTAGCGGGGGGCGAACAGATACGCAGTATTTT
V: TRBV28; J: TRBJ1-2; D: NA; size: NA; CDR3: CASSPRPGGYTF; DNA: TGTGCCAGCAGCCCCCGGCCAGGGGGCTACACCTTC
V: TRBV11-3; J: TRBJ1-1; D: NA; size: few; CDR3: CASSLGAGMNTEAFF; DNA: TGTGCCAGCAGCTTAGGCGCCGGCATGAACACTGAAGCTTTCTTT
V: TRBV19; J: TRBJ1-1; D: TRBD1; size: NA; CDR3: CASSSMGTVTEAFF; DNA: TGTGCCAGTAGTTCGATGGGGACAGTCACTGAAGCTTTCTTT
V: TRBV5-4; J: TRBJ1-2; D: TRBD1; size: NA; CDR3: CASSGTGAGFYGYTF; DNA: TGTGCCAGCAGCGGAACAGGGGCGGGATTCTATGGCTACACCTTC
V: TRBV19; J: TRBJ1-2; D: NA; size: NA; CDR3: CASRRTGLANYGYTF; DNA: TGTGCCAGTAGGCGCACAGGGCTTGCTAACTATGGCTACACCTTC
V: TRBV7-9; J: TRBJ2-1; D: TRBD2; size: NA; CDR3: CASSPLTSGGRYSYNEQFF; DNA: TGTGCCAGCAGCCCATTGACTAGCGGGGGCCGCTACTCCTACAATGAGCAGTTCTTC
V: TRBV6-6; J: TRBJ1-6; D: NA; size: NA; CDR3: CASKFLDSPLHF; DNA: TGTGCCAGCAAATTCCTCGATTCACCCCTCCACTTT
V: TRBV7-3; J: TRBJ2-2; D: NA; size: NA; CDR3: CASSLGGVASGELFF; DNA: TGTGCCAGCAGCTTAGGAGGTGTCGCATCCGGGGAGCTGTTTTTT
V: TRBV7-9; J: TRBJ1-6; D: NA; size: few; CDR3: CASSQRDSPLHF; DNA: TGTGCCAGCAGCCAGAGAGATTCACCCCTCCACTTT
V: TRBV5-1; J: TRBJ2-1; D: NA; size: NA; CDR3: CASSSTGRNEQFF; DNA: TGCGCCAGCAGCTCTACAGGGAGGAATGAGCAGTTCTTC
V: TRBV29-1; J: TRBJ2-5; D: NA; size: NA; CDR3: CSVERGRETQYF; DNA: TGCAGCGTTGAGCGTGGGAGGGAGACCCAGTACTTC
V: TRBV10-3; J: TRBJ2-4; D: NA; size: NA; CDR3: CASAGGAGGLLAKNIQYF; DNA: TGTGCCAGTGCGGGGGGGGCAGGGGGCCTACTAGCCAAAAACATTCAGTACTTC
V: TRBV7-9; J: TRBJ1-1; D: TRBD1; size: once; CDR3: CASAGTGTGYGFF; DNA: TGTGCCAGCGCCGGCACAGGGACAGGGTATGGTTTCTTT
V: TRBV10-3; J: TRBJ2-1; D: NA; size: NA; CDR3: CAISEVRGLKDEQFF; DNA: TGTGCCATCAGTGAAGTACGGGGGTTGAAGGATGAGCAGTTCTTC
V: TRBV10-3; J: TRBJ2-1; D: NA; size: NA; CDR3: CAISESSSPDNEQFF; DNA: TGTGCCATCAGTGAGTCGTCTAGCCCTGACAATGAGCAGTTCTTC
V: TRBV19; J: TRBJ1-2; D: NA; size: NA; CDR3: CASRDRNYGYTF; DNA: TGTGCCAGTAGAGACAGGAACTATGGCTACACCTTC
V: TRBV2; J: TRBJ1-2; D: NA; size: NA; CDR3: CASSEKPGYGYTF; DNA: TGTGCCAGCAGTGAAAAGCCGGGCTATGGCTACACCTTC
V: TRBV15; J: TRBJ2-2; D: TRBD1; size: NA; CDR3: CATSRDSGGTGELFF; DNA: TGTGCCACCAGCAGAGATTCAGGGGGCACCGGGGAGCTGTTTTTT
V: TRBV19; J: TRBJ1-6; D: TRBD1; size: NA; CDR3: CASRTIGTGVNSPLHF; DNA: TGTGCCAGTAGAACCATCGGGACAGGCGTTAATTCACCCCTCCACTTT
V: TRBV30; J: TRBJ1-2; D: NA; size: NA; CDR3: CAWSYSLGLSYGYTF; DNA: TGTGCCTGGAGTTACAGTTTGGGCCTTTCTTATGGCTACACCTTC
V: TRBV6-5; J: TRBJ2-2; D: NA; size: NA; CDR3: CASSYSGEAGELFF; DNA: TGTGCCAGCAGTTACTCGGGGGAGGCCGGGGAGCTGTTTTTT
V: TRBV7-2; J: TRBJ2-3; D: TRBD2; size: NA; CDR3: CASSPWTSGGAVTDTQYF; DNA: TGTGCCAGCAGCCCCTGGACTAGCGGGGGGGCAGTCACAGATACGCAGTATTTT
V: TRBV6-2/TRBV6-3; J: TRBJ1-5; D: NA; size: few; CDR3: CASSLGGSNQPQHF; DNA: TGTGCCAGCAGTCTAGGGGGAAGCAATCAGCCCCAGCATTTT
V: TRBV3-1/TRBV3-2; J: TRBJ2-1; D: NA; size: NA; CDR3: CASSQDSHYNEQFF; DNA: TGTGCCAGCAGCCAAGATTCCCATTACAATGAGCAGTTCTTC
V: TRBV14; J: TRBJ2-3; D: TRBD1; size: NA; CDR3: CASSARPGTGITDTQYF; DNA: TGTGCCAGCAGCGCAAGACCCGGGACAGGGATCACAGATACGCAGTATTTT
V: TRBV7-9; J: TRBJ1-4; D: NA; size: once; CDR3: CASSFIGGEKLFF; DNA: TGTGCCAGCAGCTTTATAGGGGGAGAAAAACTGTTTTTT
V: TRBV2; J: TRBJ1-1; D: NA; size: NA; CDR3: CASALEGAGVYTEAFF; DNA: TGTGCCAGCGCCCTGGAAGGAGCAGGGGTATACACTGAAGCTTTCTTT
V: TRBV9; J: TRBJ1-2; D: NA; size: NA; CDR3: CASSVDLGSNYGYTF; DNA: TGTGCCAGCAGCGTAGATCTGGGTTCTAACTATGGCTACACCTTC
V: TRBV28; J: TRBJ2-6; D: NA; size: NA; CDR3: CASDSSSGANVLTF; DNA: TGTGCCAGCGACAGCTCCTCTGGGGCCAACGTCCTGACTTTC
V: TRBV5-1; J: TRBJ2-3; D: NA; size: few; CDR3: CASSLSRASDTQYF; DNA: TGCGCCAGCAGCTTGTCCAGGGCCTCGGATACGCAGTATTTT
V: TRBV7-9; J: TRBJ1-3; D: NA; size: NA; CDR3: CASSLSAAGSGNTIYF; DNA: TGTGCCAGCAGCTTATCGGCGGCGGGCTCTGGAAACACCATATATTTT
V: TRBV19; J: TRBJ1-5; D: NA; size: NA; CDR3: CASSLDSNQPQHF; DNA: TGTGCCAGTAGCCTAGATAGCAATCAGCCCCAGCATTTT
V: TRBV18; J: TRBJ2-3; D: NA; size: once; CDR3: CASSPLPDDTDTQYF; DNA: TGTGCCAGCTCACCTTTGCCCGATGACACAGATACGCAGTATTTT
V: TRBV19; J: TRBJ1-5; D: NA; size: NA; CDR3: CASLRTPDGNQPQHF; DNA: TGTGCCAGTTTACGGACACCGGACGGCAATCAGCCCCAGCATTTT
V: TRBV6-1; J: TRBJ1-2; D: NA; size: NA; CDR3: CASSEFTGGAVNYGYTF; DNA: TGTGCCAGCAGTGAATTCACCGGGGGGGCGGTTAACTATGGCTACACCTTC
V: TRBV2; J: TRBJ1-2; D: NA; size: NA; CDR3: CASSDGGGVYYGYTF; DNA: TGTGCCAGCAGTGATGGGGGGGGAGTATACTATGGCTACACCTTC
V: TRBV7-9; J: TRBJ2-5; D: NA; size: NA; CDR3: CASSLSGTGETQYF; DNA: TGTGCCAGCAGCCTTTCAGGGACTGGTGAGACCCAGTACTTC
V: TRBV29-1; J: TRBJ2-4; D: NA; size: NA; CDR3: CSVGRTAYGANIQYF; DNA: TGCAGCGTTGGACGGACAGCTTATGGGGCAAACATTCAGTACTTC
V: TRBV5-4; J: TRBJ2-5; D: NA; size: NA; CDR3: CASSEDSKSSGAQYF; DNA: TGTGCCAGCAGTGAAGACTCAAAAAGTTCGGGGGCCCAGTACTTC
V: TRBV6-2/TRBV6-3; J: TRBJ2-3; D: TRBD2; size: NA; CDR3: CASSYPGGATDTQYF; DNA: TGTGCCAGCAGTTACCCCGGGGGGGCAACGGATACGCAGTATTTT
V: TRBV4-3; J: TRBJ1-1; D: TRBD1; size: NA; CDR3: CASSTWTGGESTEAFF; DNA: TGCGCCAGCAGCACCTGGACAGGGGGCGAGTCCACTGAAGCTTTCTTT
V: TRBV10-3; J: TRBJ2-1; D: NA; size: few; CDR3: CAISNTYGTDEQFF; DNA: TGTGCCATCAGCAACACTTACGGGACGGATGAGCAGTTCTTC
V: TRBV5-4; J: TRBJ2-1; D: NA; size: NA; CDR3: CASTPDRSSYNEQFF; DNA: TGTGCCAGCACCCCTGACAGGAGCTCCTACAATGAGCAGTTCTTC
V: TRBV5-5; J: TRBJ1-4; D: NA; size: NA; CDR3: CASSPLTTPTNEKLFF; DNA: TGTGCCAGCAGCCCCCTGACGACGCCAACTAATGAAAAACTGTTTTTT
V: TRBV14; J: TRBJ2-6; D: NA; size: NA; CDR3: CASSQDGGVVGANVLTF; DNA: TGTGCCAGCAGCCAAGATGGTGGGGTTGTGGGGGCCAACGTCCTGACTTTC
V: TRBV6-2/TRBV6-3; J: TRBJ1-2; D: NA; size: NA; CDR3: CASSSTTQRGYTF; DNA: TGTGCCAGCAGCTCTACTACCCAGCGGGGCTACACCTTC
V: TRBV3-1/TRBV3-2; J: TRBJ2-4; D: TRBD2; size: NA; CDR3: CASRPASGGGNIQYF; DNA: TGTGCCAGCAGACCGGCTAGCGGGGGCGGAAACATTCAGTACTTC
V: TRBV27; J: TRBJ1-2; D: NA; size: NA; CDR3: CASSSQSGRSDGYTF; DNA: TGTGCCAGCAGTAGCCAAAGCGGCCGTAGCGATGGCTACACCTTC
V: TRBV6-1; J: TRBJ1-5; D: NA; size: NA; CDR3: CASSDHTTGLTPQHF; DNA: TGTGCCAGCAGTGATCACACGACGGGATTGACACCCCAGCATTTT
V: TRBV5-1; J: TRBJ2-5; D: TRBD1; size: NA; CDR3: CASSLVLDRERETQYF; DNA: TGCGCCAGCAGCTTGGTCTTGGACAGGGAGCGAGAGACCCAGTACTTC
V: TRBV29-1; J: TRBJ2-5; D: TRBD2; size: NA; CDR3: CSVAGGVQETQYF; DNA: TGCAGCGTTGCCGGGGGGGTCCAAGAGACCCAGTACTTC
V: TRBV5-1; J: TRBJ2-3; D: NA; size: NA; CDR3: CASTGTSHTDTQYF; DNA: TGCGCCAGCACGGGGACATCTCACACAGATACGCAGTATTTT
V: TRBV5-1; J: TRBJ1-2; D: NA; size: NA; CDR3: CASSHGTVGIGYGYTF; DNA: TGCGCCAGCAGCCACGGGACCGTGGGGATCGGCTATGGCTACACCTTC